This TCR beta chain was retrieved from a study of blood T cell repertoires in COVID-19. Across the study: Nucleic acid was either cDNA or gDNA, and it came from T cells, B-cell-depleted T cells, or PBMCs.

Some clones are missing from TCRdb's copy, which holds only in-frame ones; the method was immunoSEQ multiplex PCR. Of fewer than 200,000 clones listed, about four fifths were seen once; the top ten hold 9% to 15%. CDR1 and CDR2 from the germline V gene are SGHAT and FQNNGV. V shed 4 bases and J shed 1 base, with 12 bases lying between them. This CDR3 contains 15 residues. The clonotype was recovered from an elderly woman with COVID-19, enrolled during active disease. The specimen was peripheral blood. This chain joins TRBV11-2 and TRBJ2-3; TRBD1 might be the D (5 bases). The CDR3 sequence: CASSSDGRGTDTQYF. DNA for the CDR3: TGTGCCAGCAGCTCTGACGGCAGGGGCACAGATACGCAGTATTTT. Drawing the rest from reference TRBV11-2 and TRBJ2-3, the complete variable domain is EAGVAQSPRYKIIEKRQSVAFWCNPISGHATLYWYQQILGQGPKLLIQFQNNGVVDDSQLPKDRFSAERLKGVDSTLKIQPAKLEDSAVYLCASSSDGRGTDTQYFGPGTRLTVL.